Each of the 20 T cell receptor beta chains below was sequenced from the same sample in a study of CD8+CD57+ T cells in acquired aplastic anemia. Genomic DNA, serving as template, underwent TCR beta VDJ and CDR3 profiling. Each CDR3 protein is one row after TCRdb ran MiXCR on the reads. Here the sample spans about 240,000 distinct CDR3 sequences, about 44% being singletons. It was patients with CD8+CD57+ cell expansion by flow cytometry who were chosen for sequencing. Sequences were obtained from sorted CD4+, CD8+, or CD8+CD57+ T cells (not recorded which) from PBMCs. Every receptor here comes from a human donor with aplastic anemia.

In its sample, this clonotype was seen many times. The chain couples TRBV19 to TRBJ2-2; 9 nucleotides align to TRBD1. Trimming cost V 2 bases and J 7 bases; bases outside gene matches: 8. CDR3 size: 16 residues. CDR1 is LNHDA and CDR2 is SQIVND in the germline V gene (reference sequence). DNA for the CDR3: TGTGCCAGTAGTATAATCGGGACAGGGAGTATCGGGGAGCTGTTTTTT. Translating it yields CASSIIGTGSIGELFF.

There are many counts of this clonotype. The gene calls are TRBV20-1 and TRBJ1-1; 7 bases match TRBD1. V was clipped by 3 bases and J by 1 base; unmatched bases: 14. This CDR3 is built from 17 residues. Per the germline V gene, CDR1 is DFQATT and CDR2 is SNEGSKA (reference sequence). The CDR3 bases are TGCAGTGCTAGGAGGGTTGAGGGACAGCCACAGAACACTGAAGCTTTCTTT. Translation gives CSARRVEGQPQNTEAFF.

This clonotype was seen repeatedly, ten times or more. The chain carries TRBV7-9 and TRBJ1-2; D not resolved. V lost 0 bases and J 4 bases, leaving 9 bases between the germline ends. The length of the CDR3 is 14 residues. CDR1 is SEHNR and CDR2 is FQNEAQ in the germline V gene (reference sequence). Written as DNA, the CDR3 is TGTGCCAGCAGCTTAGCAATTCAGGCCTATGGCTACACCTTC. Its protein product is CASSLAIQAYGYTF. Drawing the rest from reference TRBV7-9 and TRBJ1-2, the complete variable domain is DTGVSQNPRHKITKRGQNVTFRCDPISEHNRLYWYRQTLGQGPEFLTYFQNEAQLEKSRLLSDRFSAERPKGSFSTLEIQRTEQGDSAMYLCASSLAIQAYGYTFGSGTRLTVV.

The sample holds many counts of this clonotype. The rearrangement links TRBV28 to TRBJ2-1; 8 nucleotides agree with TRBD2. Germline V CDR1 and CDR2: MDHEN, SYDVKM. The junction had 2 bases not matched to a gene; V was cut back by 6 bases and J by 1 base. This CDR3 has 14 residues. This CDR3 reads CASRQRGSYNEQFF. The CDR3 DNA sequence: TGTGCCAGCAGGCAGCGGGGGTCCTACAATGAGCAGTTCTTC. Full variable domain (outside the CDR3, taken from reference TRBV28 and TRBJ2-1): DVKVTQSSRYLVKRTGEKVFLECVQDMDHENMFWYRQDPGLGLRLIYFSYDVKMKEKGDIPEGYSVSREKKERFSLILESASTNQTSMYLCASRQRGSYNEQFFGPGTRLTVL.

This clonotype was seen many times. The V and J genes are TRBV10-1 and TRBJ1-5, with a weak D call TRBD1 (5 bases). V lost 3 bases and J lost 7, with 10 bases in between. Germline CDR1 is WNHNN and CDR2 is SYGVQD (reference sequence). The CDR3 is made up of 13 amino acids. The CDR3 DNA is TGCGCCAGCAGTGAAGGGGTCGGGCAGCCCCAGCATTTT. This translates into CASSEGVGQPQHF.

This clonotype came up many times. The rearrangement joins TRBV7-9 to TRBJ2-1; 12 nucleotides agree with TRBD2. This CDR3 is built from 19 residues. With 5 bases clipped from V and 3 bases from J, the junction kept 14 bases outside the gene matches. Looked up from germline, CDR1 is SEHNR and CDR2 is FQNEAQ (reference sequence). The CDR3, as DNA: TGTGCCAGCAGCATAGGGACCCACGGACTAGCGGGAATCTACAATGAGCAGTTCTTC. Translation gives CASSIGTHGLAGIYNEQFF.

J is TRBJ1-2 and V is TRBV10-3; 7 bases are a match to TRBD1. CDR3 size: 16 residues. Germline lookup yields CDR1 ENHRY and CDR2 SYGVKD. Germline trimming cut 11 bases from V and 0 bases from J; bases unmatched to any gene: 15. CDR3 nucleotides: TGTGCCTCCGAAGCGGGACAGCCTATGACTAACTATGGCTACACCTTC. Its protein is CASEAGQPMTNYGYTF.

DNA for the CDR3: TGCAGCGTCAGGGGACAGGGCTACGAGCAGTACTTC. It yields the protein CSVRGQGYEQYF. The chain carries TRBV29-1 and TRBJ2-7; 9 positions agree with TRBD1. V trimming: 6 bases; J trimming: 3 bases; junction bases outside the gene matches: 3. CDR1 and CDR2 from the germline V gene are SQVTM and ANQGSEA. This CDR3 comprises 12 residues.

About this clonotype itself: One end of the junction varies from germline; a read error may be responsible. This sequence joins TRBV2 and TRBJ2-7; perhaps TRBD2 as D (5 bases). CDR3 length equals 15 residues. Germline V gives CDR1 SNHLY, CDR2 FYNNEI. The CDR3 nucleotides are TGTGCCAGCTGTGAACTGCGCGGGCCGAGCTACGAGCAGTACTTC. It translates to CASCELRGPSYEQYF.

This clonotype appeared once. This chain links TRBV19 with TRBJ1-1; D gene uncertain. This CDR3 is built from 13 residues. The V and J ends lost 9 bases and 0 bases respectively, with 11 bases between them. In germline, CDR1 is LNHDA, CDR2 SQIVND (reference sequence). The CDR3 sequence is CASKDPVNTEAFF. In DNA, the CDR3 is TGTGCCAGCAAAGATCCAGTGAACACTGAAGCTTTCTTT.

The V gene is TRBV27, the J gene TRBJ2-1; TRBD1 might be the D (6 bases). There are 14 residues in the CDR3. Trimming took 0 bases from V and 10 from J, leaving 13 bases between them. CDR1 is MNHEY and CDR2 is SMNVEV in the germline V gene (reference sequence). CDR3 DNA sequence: TGTGCCAGCAGTTTATCACAGGGCGCCGAGGAGCAGTTCTTC. Its translation: CASSLSQGAEEQFF.

The chain joins TRBV7-3 to TRBJ1-6, with D uncertain. Germline CDR1 is SGHTA and CDR2 is FQGTGA. The V and J ends lost 5 bases and 7 bases respectively, with 6 bases between them. The CDR3 runs 12 residues. The CDR3, as DNA: TGTGCCAGCAGCGCCGGGAATTCACCCCTCCACTTT. As protein: CASSAGNSPLHF.

Points on this clonotype: Sequence at one end of the junction differs from germline and may be a read error. The chain is built from TRBV5-8 and TRBJ2-5; D is ambiguous. This CDR3 comprises 13 residues. Germline CDR1 and CDR2: SGHTS and YDEGEE. DNA of the CDR3: TGCGCCAGCAGCTTGGCCGTTTTTGAGACCCAGTACTTC. It translates to CASSLAVFETQYF.

The CDR3 is CASSLRLAGGYTF. CDR3 bases: TGCGCCAGCAGCTTGAGACTAGCGGGAGGCTACACCTTC. The chain couples TRBV5-1 to TRBJ1-2; D unclear. V dropped 1 base and J dropped 8 bases, with 12 bases sitting between them. This CDR3 has 13 amino acids. Germline values: CDR1 SGHRS, CDR2 YFSETQ.

This clonotype was found many times. This sequence joins TRBV4-1 and TRBJ2-1; D is unclear. This CDR3 has 14 residues. V was pared by 0 bases and J by 9 bases, with 12 bases between. The germline V gene has CDR1 MGHRA and CDR2 YSYEKL. CDR3 nucleotides: TGCGCCAGCAGCCAAGATCCCTCGCAAAGTGAGCAGTTCTTC. Translated, it gives CASSQDPSQSEQFF.

This chain links TRBV19 with TRBJ2-3; D ambiguous. Germline V CDR1 and CDR2: LNHDA, SQIVND (reference sequence). This CDR3 has 13 residues. With 7 bases removed from V and 11 bases from J, the gap between germline ends came to 19 bases. DNA for the CDR3: TGTGCCAGTACCCCGGACGGATACAATGAGCAGTATTTT. This codes for CASTPDGYNEQYF.

This clonotype occurred many times. The CDR3 reads CASSSSLGAGSYEQYF. CDR3 DNA sequence: TGTGCCAGCAGCTCCTCTTTGGGGGCGGGAAGCTACGAGCAGTACTTC. The chain joins TRBV7-8 to TRBJ2-7, with D perhaps matching TRBD1 or TRBD2 (6 bases each). The CDR3 runs to 16 residues. Trimming left V 4 bases short and J 3 bases short, with 19 bases between. Germline CDR1 SGHVS, CDR2 FQNEAQ. Together with reference TRBV7-8 and TRBJ2-7, the CDR3 gives the full variable domain: GAGVSQSPRYKVAKRGQDVALRCDPISGHVSLFWYQQALGQGPEFLTYFQNEAQLDKSGLPSDRFFAERPEGSVSTLKIQRTQQEDSAVYLCASSSSLGAGSYEQYFGPGTRLTVT.

Many counts were recorded for this clonotype. The rearrangement joins TRBV15 to TRBJ1-5; 7 bases agree with TRBD1. Trimming at V came to 4 bases and at J to 4 bases, leaving 4 bases not matched to a gene. CDR1 is LNHNV, CDR2 YYDKDF, per germline (reference sequence). This CDR3 contains 14 residues. The CDR3 loop reads CATSKDRPNQPQHF. CDR3 coding DNA: TGTGCCACCAGCAAGGACAGGCCAAATCAGCCCCAGCATTTT.

The rearrangement uses TRBV30 and TRBJ1-3; D remains ambiguous. Trimming removed 1 base from V and 0 bases from J, with 10 bases in between. The length of the CDR3 is 15 residues. The germline V gene encodes CDR1 GTSNPN and CDR2 SVGIG (reference sequence). CDR3 in DNA: TGTGCCTGGAGTGGTGGCAGCTTCTCTGGAAACACCATATATTTT. It translates to CAWSGGSFSGNTIYF.

A word on this clonotype: The CDR3 end shows no conserved phenylalanine or tryptophan, and so a read error is likely. V gene TRBV20-1 combines with J gene TRBJ2-7; 7 bases are a match to TRBD2. Germline lookup yields CDR1 DFQATT and CDR2 SNEGSKA (reference sequence). The CDR3 is made up of 14 amino acids. The ends lost 1 base at V and 1 base at J; junction bases unmatched: 4. The CDR3 spells CSARGPRESYEQYL. CDR3 nucleotide sequence: TGCAGTGCTAGAGGGCCGCGGGAGTCCTACGAGCAGTACCTC.